Listed below are T cell receptor beta chains from one sample, sequenced in a study of cytomegalovirus exposure and HLA in healthy donors. TCRdb's table, derived via immunoSEQ multiplex PCR, lists solely in-frame clones and lacks some. The table has roughly 170,000 clones, roughly four fifths seen once. Sequencing input: PBMCs. The source is a girl aged 5-17 years in good health and CMV-seropositive. CDR3s include the opening cysteine and the closing phenylalanine or tryptophan. Each record gives: V gene, D gene, J gene, clone size, CDR3 protein, CDR3 DNA. The D gene is left open where the match is weak. A row's size may be missing; if present it is once, few, many or a size class.

TRBV6-6	.	TRBJ2-1	.	CASSYYQGSSYNEQFF	TGTGCCAGCAGTTACTACCAGGGGAGCTCCTACAATGAGCAGTTCTTC
TRBV6-1	TRBD1	TRBJ1-6	.	CASSGGEFNSPLHF	TGTGCCAGCTCAGGGGGCGAATTTAATTCACCCCTCCACTTT
TRBV19	.	TRBJ2-7	few	CASSMGGASYEQYF	TGTGCCAGTAGTATGGGGGGGGCTTCCTACGAGCAGTACTTC
TRBV2	.	TRBJ1-2	.	CASSLDSAWGYTF	TGTGCCAGCAGCCTCGACAGCGCATGGGGCTACACCTTC
TRBV7-9	.	TRBJ1-1	.	CASSLGSEAFF	TGTGCCAGCAGCTTAGGGAGTGAAGCTTTCTTT
TRBV6-1	TRBD2	TRBJ2-7	.	CASSGGGVNQPEQYF	TGTGCCAGCAGTGGGGGGGGAGTTAACCAACCGGAGCAGTACTTC
TRBV2	TRBD1	TRBJ2-7	.	CASSEAGTGGFGEQYF	TGTGCCAGCAGTGAAGCCGGGACAGGGGGCTTCGGCGAGCAGTACTTC
TRBV18	TRBD2	TRBJ2-7	once	CASSPRGFAGDIYEQYF	TGTGCCAGCTCACCCCGTGGCTTCGCGGGGGATATCTACGAGCAGTACTTC
TRBV7-2	TRBD2	TRBJ2-7	.	CASSSRLAGGGSYEQYF	TGTGCCAGCAGTTCGAGACTAGCGGGGGGCGGGTCCTACGAGCAGTACTTC
TRBV19	TRBD2	TRBJ2-5	.	CASSIERVAGGQETQYF	TGTGCCAGTAGTATAGAGAGGGTAGCGGGGGGCCAAGAGACCCAGTACTTC
TRBV25-1	TRBD1	TRBJ2-7	.	CASSGWDSQSSYEQYF	TGTGCCAGCAGTGGATGGGACAGCCAAAGCTCCTACGAGCAGTACTTC